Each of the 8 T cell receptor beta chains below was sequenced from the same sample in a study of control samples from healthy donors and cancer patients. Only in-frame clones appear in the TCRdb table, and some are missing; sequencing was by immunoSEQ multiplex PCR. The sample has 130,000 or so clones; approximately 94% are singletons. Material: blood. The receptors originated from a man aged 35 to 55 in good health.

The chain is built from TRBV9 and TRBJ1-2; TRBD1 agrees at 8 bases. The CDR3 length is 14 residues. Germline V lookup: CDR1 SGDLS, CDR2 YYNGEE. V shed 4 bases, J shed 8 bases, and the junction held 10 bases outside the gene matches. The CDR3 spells CASSSNRGEHGYTF. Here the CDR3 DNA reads TGTGCCAGCAGCTCCAACAGGGGGGAACACGGCTACACCTTC.

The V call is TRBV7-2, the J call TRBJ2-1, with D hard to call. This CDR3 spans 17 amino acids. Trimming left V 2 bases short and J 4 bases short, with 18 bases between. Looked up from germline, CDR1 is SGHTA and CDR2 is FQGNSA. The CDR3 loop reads CASSLLVGRITYNEQFF. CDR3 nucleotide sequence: TGTGCCAGCAGCTTACTCGTCGGGCGGATCACTTACAATGAGCAGTTCTTC.

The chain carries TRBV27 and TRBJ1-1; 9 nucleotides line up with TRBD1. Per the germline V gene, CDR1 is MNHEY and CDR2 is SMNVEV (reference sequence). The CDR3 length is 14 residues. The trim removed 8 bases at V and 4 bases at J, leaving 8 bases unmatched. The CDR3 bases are TGTGCCAGCGTGCCGGGACAGGGCGTCACTGAAGCTTTCTTT. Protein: CASVPGQGVTEAFF.

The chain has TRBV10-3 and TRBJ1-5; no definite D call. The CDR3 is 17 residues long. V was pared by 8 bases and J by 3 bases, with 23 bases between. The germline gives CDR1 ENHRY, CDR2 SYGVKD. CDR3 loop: CAISIPGWYAYNQPQHF. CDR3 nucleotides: TGTGCCATCTCTATTCCAGGTTGGTACGCCTACAATCAGCCCCAGCATTTT.

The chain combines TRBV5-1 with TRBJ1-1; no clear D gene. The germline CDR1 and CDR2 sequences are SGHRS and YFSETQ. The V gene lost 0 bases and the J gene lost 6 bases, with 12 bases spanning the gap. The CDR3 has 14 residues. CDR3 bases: TGCGCCAGCAGCTTGGACTTCCCGAGGGCTGAAGCTTTCTTT. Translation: CASSLDFPRAEAFF.

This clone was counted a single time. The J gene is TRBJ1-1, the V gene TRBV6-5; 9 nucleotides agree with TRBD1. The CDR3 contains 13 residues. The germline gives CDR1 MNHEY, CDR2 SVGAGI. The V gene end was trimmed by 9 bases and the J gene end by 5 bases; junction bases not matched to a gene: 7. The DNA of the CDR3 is TGTGCCAGTAAACAGGGGGCCGGGACTGAAGCTTTCTTT. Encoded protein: CASKQGAGTEAFF.

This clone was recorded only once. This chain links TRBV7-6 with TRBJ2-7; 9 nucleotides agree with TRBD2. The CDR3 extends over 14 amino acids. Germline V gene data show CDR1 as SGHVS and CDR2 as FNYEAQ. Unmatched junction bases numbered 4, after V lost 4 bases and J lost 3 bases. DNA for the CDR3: TGTGCCAGCAGCTCCGGGACTAGCCGCTACGAGCAGTACTTC. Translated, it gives CASSSGTSRYEQYF.

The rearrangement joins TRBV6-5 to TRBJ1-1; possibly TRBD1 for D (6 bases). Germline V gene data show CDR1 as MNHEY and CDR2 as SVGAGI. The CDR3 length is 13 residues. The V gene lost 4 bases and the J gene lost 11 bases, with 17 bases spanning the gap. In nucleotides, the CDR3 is TGTGCCAGCAGTTTCGGCGGGACAAGTGGTGCTTTCTTT. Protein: CASSFGGTSGAFF.